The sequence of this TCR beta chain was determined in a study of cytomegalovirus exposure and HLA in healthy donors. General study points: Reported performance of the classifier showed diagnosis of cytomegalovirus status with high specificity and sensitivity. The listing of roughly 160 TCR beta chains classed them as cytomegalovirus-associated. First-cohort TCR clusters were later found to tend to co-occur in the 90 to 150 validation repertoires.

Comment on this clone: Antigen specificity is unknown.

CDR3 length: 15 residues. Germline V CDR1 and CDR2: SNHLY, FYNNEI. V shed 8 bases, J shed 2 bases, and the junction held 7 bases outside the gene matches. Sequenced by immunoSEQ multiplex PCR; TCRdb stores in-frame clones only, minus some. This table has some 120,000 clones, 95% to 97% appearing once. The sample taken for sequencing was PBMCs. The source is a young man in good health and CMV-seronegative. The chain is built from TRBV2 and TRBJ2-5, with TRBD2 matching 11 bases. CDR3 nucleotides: TGTGCCAGCCGCGATAGCGGGAGGGTACAAGAGACCCAGTACTTC. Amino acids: CASRDSGRVQETQYF.